The rows below give T cell receptor beta chains drawn from one sample of a study of blood T cell repertoires in COVID-19. Clones were sequenced by immunoSEQ multiplex PCR, and TCRdb holds only the in-frame ones, with some missing. The table records some 230,000 clones, 85% to 90% of them present only once. What was sequenced was peripheral blood. The receptor source for this set is a woman aged 50 to 60 with COVID-19, enrolled during active disease. Both conserved end residues are part of each CDR3. Each record gives: V gene, J gene, CDR3 protein.

V: TRBV18; J: TRBJ2-7; CDR3: CASSLISHQAGSSYEQYF
V: TRBV7-2; J: TRBJ1-6; CDR3: CASSLVSLGRINSPLHF
V: TRBV5-1; J: TRBJ1-1; CDR3: CASSWELNTEAFF
V: TRBV6-5; J: TRBJ1-6; CDR3: CASRAGYNSPLHF
V: TRBV14; J: TRBJ2-3; CDR3: CASSQRLLTSGVSTDTQYF
V: TRBV30; J: TRBJ2-2; CDR3: CAWSVVAGGTGELFF
V: TRBV9; J: TRBJ1-1; CDR3: CASSVAGLSTEAFF
V: TRBV27; J: TRBJ1-1; CDR3: CASSFVSPETEAFF
V: TRBV5-1; J: TRBJ2-2; CDR3: CASSLTRDAGGSYTGELFF
V: TRBV15; J: TRBJ1-3; CDR3: CATSRDWPNSGNTIYF
V: TRBV7-2; J: TRBJ2-7; CDR3: CASSPLTYYEQYF
V: TRBV7-3; J: TRBJ2-2; CDR3: CASSLQYGELFF
V: TRBV11-2; J: TRBJ2-7; CDR3: CASSLVTSDYYEQYF
V: TRBV30; J: TRBJ1-6; CDR3: CAWSGDGQGSPLHF
V: TRBV29-1; J: TRBJ1-2; CDR3: CSVVKGSYGYTF
V: TRBV19; J: TRBJ2-2; CDR3: CASSIDPPGTGELFF